These 10 T cell receptor beta chains came from one sample sequenced in a study of OX40 agonist ivuxolimab in advanced cancers. Here immunoSEQ multiplex PCR was the method, and the copy in TCRdb shows in-frame clones only, minus some. The data hold about 69,000 clones, with more than 70% observed a single time. Sample: CD4+ or CD8+ T cells sorted from blood, taken in a trial of the OX40 agonist ivuxolimab. These receptors all come from an adult with an advanced solid tumor such as melanoma, head and neck, liver or kidney cancer.

This clone was seen once. The gene calls are TRBV14 and TRBJ2-2; D uncertain. The CDR3 contains 14 residues. The V gene lost 2 bases and the J gene lost 4 bases, with 8 bases spanning the gap. The germline CDR1 and CDR2 sequences are SGHDN and FVKESK. The DNA for the CDR3 is TGTGCCAGCAGCCAAAGACCGCTCACCGGGGAGCTGTTTTTT. Encoded protein: CASSQRPLTGELFF.

This sequence joins TRBV5-6 and TRBJ2-5; 10 bases line up with TRBD1. The CDR3 has 16 residues. Germline trimming cut 2 bases from V and 5 bases from J; bases unmatched to any gene: 9. Germline V gene lookup returns CDR1 SGHDT and CDR2 YYEEEE. The CDR3 here is CASSLSGQGSGETQYF. DNA of the CDR3: TGTGCCAGCAGCTTATCGGGACAGGGGTCAGGGGAGACCCAGTACTTC.

CDR3 loop: CASSQAGKAHNEQFF. The CDR3 nucleotides are TGCGCCAGCAGCCAAGCCGGAAAGGCCCACAATGAGCAGTTCTTC. The gene calls are TRBV4-1 and TRBJ2-1; no reliable D call. From germline, CDR1 is MGHRA and CDR2 YSYEKL. This CDR3 spans 15 amino acids. V lost 1 base and J lost 5, with 12 bases in between.

The chain links TRBV29-1 to TRBJ2-7, with D perhaps matching TRBD1 (6 bases). The V and J ends lost 5 bases and 0 bases respectively, with 11 bases between them. CDR1 and CDR2 (germline): SQVTM, ANQGSEA. This CDR3 comprises 13 residues. For the CDR3, the DNA is TGCAGCGTTTTGCCAGGGGCCTCCTACGAGCAGTACTTC. Translating gives CSVLPGASYEQYF.

The chain recombines TRBV6-6 with TRBJ2-3, with D perhaps TRBD2 (5 bases). Deletions cut 6 bases from V and 6 bases from J, with 13 bases between. The CDR3 extends over 13 amino acids. Germline V gene data show CDR1 as MNHNY and CDR2 as SVGAGI (reference sequence). DNA of the CDR3: TGTGCCAGCAGGAACTCCGGCGGGGATACGCAGTATTTT. Translating gives CASRNSGGDTQYF.

The chain has TRBV6-7 and TRBJ1-5, with 9 bases lining up with TRBD1. TRBV6-7 is placed among ORFs of uncertain function. The V and J ends lost 6 bases and 3 bases, in that order; junction bases with no gene match: 18. CDR3 length: 19 residues. The CDR3 nucleotides read TGTGCCAGCAGCCCTCCCCGGGACAGGGACCCTTGGGTCAATCAGCCCCAGCATTTT. Its translation is CASSPPRDRDPWVNQPQHF.

This clone has only one observation. The chain links TRBV7-6 to TRBJ2-3; TRBD1 agrees at 8 bases. This CDR3 spans 15 amino acids. The V gene's germline CDR1 is SGHVS and CDR2 FNYEAQ. Trimming removed 5 bases from V and 2 bases from J; junction bases left unmatched: 6. The DNA for the CDR3 is TGTGCCAGCAGCCCCAGGGACAGGTTCACAGATACGCAGTATTTT. Translation: CASSPRDRFTDTQYF.

V usage is TRBV14 and J usage is TRBJ2-7, with 10 bases aligning to TRBD1. The J segment lost 6 bases and the V segment lost 4 bases, leaving 6 bases of the junction unmatched. CDR3 length equals 14 residues. CDR1 is SGHDN, CDR2 FVKESK, per germline. In DNA, the CDR3 is TGTGCCAGCAGCCTAGGGACAGGGGTTGGCGAGCAGTACTTC. Protein sequence: CASSLGTGVGEQYF.

The gene calls are TRBV30 and TRBJ2-7, with D possibly being TRBD1 or TRBD2 (5 bases each). The CDR3 consists of 12 residues. The V end was cut by 5 bases, the J end by 1 base, with 9 bases between. The germline CDR1 and CDR2 sequences are GTSNPN and SVGIG (reference sequence). The CDR3 nucleotides read TGTGCCTGGGGGGGACGGTCCTACGAGCAGTACTTC. Translated, it gives CAWGGRSYEQYF.

V is TRBV7-3 and J is TRBJ2-5; D tentatively reads TRBD1 or TRBD2 (5 bases each). V lost 6 bases, J lost 3 bases, and 17 bases lay in between. Germline V gene sequence: CDR1 SGHTA, CDR2 FQGTGA. This CDR3 is 15 amino acids long. CDR3 sequence: CASSSGAGTEETQYF. In DNA form, the CDR3 reads TGTGCCAGCAGTTCCGGCGCAGGGACGGAAGAGACCCAGTACTTC.